These 10 T cell receptor beta chains were all obtained from the same sample, sequenced in a study of shared clonotypes between healthy human individuals. Sequenced by immunoSEQ multiplex PCR; TCRdb stores in-frame clones only, minus some. The repertoire has over a million clones, around 95% of them found once; the top ten carry over 1%. Sequencing was performed on naive CD4+ T cells sorted from blood. Regarding subset: CD45RA+ positively selected. Source of these receptors: a man younger than 45 in good health.

On this clone: Other DNA sequences of this sample code for an identical CDR3. The chain combines TRBV28 with TRBJ1-3; possibly TRBD1 for D (6 bases). Germline V CDR1 and CDR2: MDHEN, SYDVKM. V lost 6 bases, J lost 2 bases, and 14 bases lay in between. The CDR3 runs to 15 residues. The CDR3 coding sequence is TGTGCCAGCAGCCTGAGGGGGGCGGCTGGAAACACCATATATTTT. Its translation is CASSLRGAAGNTIYF.

This rearrangement joins TRBV2 to TRBJ1-3, with D possibly matching TRBD1 (5 bases). Trimming pared 6 bases from V and 0 bases from J, leaving 9 bases between. The CDR3 sequence is 14 residues long. Germline V lookup: CDR1 SNHLY, CDR2 FYNNEI. The CDR3 sequence: CASRLQVSGNTIYF. Written as DNA, the CDR3 is TGTGCCAGCAGGCTACAGGTCTCTGGAAACACCATATATTTT.

The rearrangement joins TRBV29-1 to TRBJ2-5; D is possibly TRBD2 (6 bases). CDR3 length: 13 amino acids. V gave up 3 bases and J gave up 1 base, with 9 bases separating them. Germline V gives CDR1 SQVTM, CDR2 ANQGSEA. The CDR3 DNA reads TGCAGCGTTGACAGGGACTTCCAAGAGACCCAGTACTTC. Translated, it gives CSVDRDFQETQYF.

V is TRBV6-5 and J is TRBJ1-2; D is unresolved. The CDR3 has 14 residues. Germline V gene lookup returns CDR1 MNHEY and CDR2 SVGAGI. The V and J ends lost 1 base and 6 bases respectively, with 12 bases between them. The CDR3 sequence is CASSYFIGSHGYTF. The DNA of the CDR3 is TGTGCCAGCAGTTACTTTATCGGTAGCCATGGCTACACCTTC.

The chain combines TRBV19 with TRBJ2-3, with TRBD2 matching over 8 bases. Germline V lookup: CDR1 LNHDA, CDR2 SQIVND (reference sequence). V shed 3 bases, J shed 1 base, and the junction held 6 bases outside the gene matches. CDR3 size: 16 residues. In DNA, the CDR3 is TGTGCCAGTAGTATCCAGTATAGCGGGGGCACAGATACGCAGTATTTT. Residues: CASSIQYSGGTDTQYF.

The chain links TRBV5-1 to TRBJ2-1; D perhaps matches TRBD2 (5 bases). Germline CDR1 SGHRS, CDR2 YFSETQ. Trimming took 0 bases from V and 0 from J, leaving 13 bases between them. The CDR3 length is 17 residues. CDR3 sequence reads: CASSLDPADSSYNEQFF. CDR3 nucleotides: TGCGCCAGCAGCTTGGACCCAGCGGATAGCTCCTACAATGAGCAGTTCTTC.

This clone was seen a single time. The CDR3 loop is CASSFGGQDFETQYF. CDR3 DNA sequence: TGTGCCAGCAGCTTTGGGGGACAAGATTTCGAGACCCAGTACTTC. V is TRBV11-2 and J is TRBJ2-5, with D tentatively TRBD1 (6 bases). Germline loops: CDR1 SGHAT, CDR2 FQNNGV. The CDR3 extends over 15 amino acids. Deletions cut 3 bases from V and 5 bases from J, with 16 bases between.

The count of this clone is one. The rearrangement links TRBV4-1 to TRBJ2-6, with D unclear. In germline, CDR1 is MGHRA, CDR2 YSYEKL. The CDR3 is 15 residues long. V lost 2 bases and J lost 0, with 5 bases in between. The CDR3 region is CASSQQTSGANVLTF. The CDR3 DNA follows: TGCGCCAGCAGCCAACAGACCTCTGGGGCCAACGTCCTGACTTTC.

This clone was found a few times. The chain carries TRBV15 and TRBJ1-2; D gene ambiguous. The CDR3 is 20 residues long. The germline V and J ends were trimmed by 3 bases and 2 bases, with 28 bases remaining between them. From germline, CDR1 is LNHNV and CDR2 YYDKDF (reference sequence). The CDR3, as DNA: TGTGCCACCAGCAGGGGTTACGCCACCGGCGCGCCCCAAGAGAACTATGGCTACACCTTC. It yields the protein CATSRGYATGAPQENYGYTF.

The V call is TRBV2, the J call TRBJ2-5, with D possibly being TRBD1 or TRBD2 (6 bases each). CDR1 SNHLY and CDR2 FYNNEI come from the germline V gene. There are 13 residues in the CDR3. V lost 3 bases to trimming and J lost 9 bases, with 14 bases between them. The chain's CDR3 is CASSDEWGAAQYF. CDR3 bases: TGTGCCAGCAGTGATGAATGGGGGGCAGCCCAGTACTTC.